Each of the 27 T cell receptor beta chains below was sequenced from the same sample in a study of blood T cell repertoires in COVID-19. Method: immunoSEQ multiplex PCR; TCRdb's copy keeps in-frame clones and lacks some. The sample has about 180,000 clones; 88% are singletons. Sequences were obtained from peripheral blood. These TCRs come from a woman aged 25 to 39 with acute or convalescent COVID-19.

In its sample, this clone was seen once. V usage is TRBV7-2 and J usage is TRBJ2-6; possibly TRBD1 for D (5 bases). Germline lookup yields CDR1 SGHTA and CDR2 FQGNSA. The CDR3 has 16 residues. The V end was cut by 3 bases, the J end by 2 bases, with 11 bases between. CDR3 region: CASSFYRPTGANVLTF. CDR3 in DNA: TGTGCCAGCAGCTTTTACAGGCCTACTGGGGCCAACGTCCTGACTTTC.

The CDR3 sequence is CASSQLGLNSYEQYF. DNA of the CDR3: TGCGCCAGCAGCCAATTAGGACTCAACTCCTACGAGCAGTACTTC. This rearrangement joins TRBV4-1 to TRBJ2-7; tentatively, D is TRBD2 (5 bases). The V and J ends lost 2 bases and 0 bases respectively, with 11 bases between them. CDR1 is MGHRA and CDR2 is YSYEKL in the germline V gene. The CDR3 is made up of 15 amino acids.

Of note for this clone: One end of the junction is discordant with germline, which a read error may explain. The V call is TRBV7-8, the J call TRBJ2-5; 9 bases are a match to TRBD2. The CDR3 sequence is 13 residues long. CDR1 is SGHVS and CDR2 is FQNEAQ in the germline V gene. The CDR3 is CASSLDRASGANF. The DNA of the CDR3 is TGTGCCAGCAGCTTAGATAGGGCTAGCGGGGCGAACTTC.

CDR3 DNA: TGTGCCTGGATGAGGACAGGGGGTTACTATGGCTACACCTTC. It is translated as CAWMRTGGYYGYTF. The chain couples TRBV30 to TRBJ1-2, with 10 bases that match TRBD1. This CDR3 spans 14 amino acids. CDR1 is GTSNPN and CDR2 is SVGIG in the germline V gene (reference sequence). V shed 4 bases, J shed 3 bases, and the junction held 5 bases outside the gene matches.

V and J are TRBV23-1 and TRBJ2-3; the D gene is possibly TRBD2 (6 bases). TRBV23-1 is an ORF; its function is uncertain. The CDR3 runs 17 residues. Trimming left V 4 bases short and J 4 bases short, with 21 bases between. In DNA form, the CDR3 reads TGCGCCAGCAGTCTTCGGGTAGGGGCAGGGAGGCCAGATACGCAGTATTTT. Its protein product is CASSLRVGAGRPDTQYF.

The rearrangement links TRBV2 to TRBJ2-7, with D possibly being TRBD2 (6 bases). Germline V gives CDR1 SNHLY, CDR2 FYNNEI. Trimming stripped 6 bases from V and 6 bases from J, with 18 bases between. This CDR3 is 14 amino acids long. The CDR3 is CASSEVGGASEQYF. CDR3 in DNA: TGTGCCAGCAGCGAGGTGGGGGGAGCGAGCGAGCAGTACTTC.

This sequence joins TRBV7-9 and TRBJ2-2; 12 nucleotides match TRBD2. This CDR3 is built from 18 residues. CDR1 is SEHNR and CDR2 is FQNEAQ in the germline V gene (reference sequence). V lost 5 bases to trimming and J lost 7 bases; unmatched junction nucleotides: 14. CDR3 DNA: TGTGCCAGCAGCCGACGACGGACTAGCGGGAACGAGGGCGGGGAGCTGTTTTTT. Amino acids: CASSRRRTSGNEGGELFF.

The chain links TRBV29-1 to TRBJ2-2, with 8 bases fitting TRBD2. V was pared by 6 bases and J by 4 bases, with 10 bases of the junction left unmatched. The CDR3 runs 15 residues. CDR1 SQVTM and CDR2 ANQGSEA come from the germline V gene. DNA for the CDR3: TGCAGCGTCCGGGGGGGAGAACTGAGCACCGGGGAGCTGTTTTTT. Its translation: CSVRGGELSTGELFF.

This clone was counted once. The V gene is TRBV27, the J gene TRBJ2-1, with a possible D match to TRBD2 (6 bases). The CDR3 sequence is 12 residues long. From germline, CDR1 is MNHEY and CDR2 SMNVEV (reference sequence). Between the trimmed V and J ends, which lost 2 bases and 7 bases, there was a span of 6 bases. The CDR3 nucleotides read TGTGCCAGCAGTTTAGGAGGGAATGAGCAGTTCTTC. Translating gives CASSLGGNEQFF.

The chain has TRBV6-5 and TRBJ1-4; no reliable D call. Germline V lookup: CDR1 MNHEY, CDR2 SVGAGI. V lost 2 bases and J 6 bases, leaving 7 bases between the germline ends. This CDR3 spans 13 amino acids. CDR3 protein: CASSYIPYEKLFF. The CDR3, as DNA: TGTGCCAGCAGTTACATTCCTTATGAAAAACTGTTTTTT.

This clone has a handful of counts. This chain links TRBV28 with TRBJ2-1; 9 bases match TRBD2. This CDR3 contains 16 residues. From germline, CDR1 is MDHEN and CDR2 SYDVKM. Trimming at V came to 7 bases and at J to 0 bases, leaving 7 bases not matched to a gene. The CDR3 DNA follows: TGTGCCAGCAAAGGAAGTAGCGGGAGCTCCTACAATGAGCAGTTCTTC. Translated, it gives CASKGSSGSSYNEQFF.

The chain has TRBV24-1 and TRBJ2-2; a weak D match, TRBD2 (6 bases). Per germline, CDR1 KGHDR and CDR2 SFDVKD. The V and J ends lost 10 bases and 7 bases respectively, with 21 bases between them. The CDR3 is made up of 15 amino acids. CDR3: CATRTGLLPNGELFF. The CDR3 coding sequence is TGTGCCACTCGAACGGGACTCCTCCCGAACGGGGAGCTGTTTTTT.

The CDR3 DNA follows: TGTGCCAGCAGTGAAGCCTCCAGGGGGCGCACCGGGGAGCTGTTTTTT. It specifies CASSEASRGRTGELFF. The chain has TRBV2 and TRBJ2-2; the match to TRBD1 covers 8 bases. With V trimmed by 0 bases and J by 4 bases, 4 bases remained unmatched. The germline V gene encodes CDR1 SNHLY and CDR2 FYNNEI. The CDR3 is 16 residues long.

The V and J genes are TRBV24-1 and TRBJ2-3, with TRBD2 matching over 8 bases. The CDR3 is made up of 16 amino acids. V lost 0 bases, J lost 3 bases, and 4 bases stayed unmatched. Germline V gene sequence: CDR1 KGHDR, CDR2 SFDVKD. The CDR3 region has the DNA TGTGCCACCAGTGATTTGTCGGCGGGAGGTACAGATACGCAGTATTTT. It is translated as CATSDLSAGGTDTQYF.

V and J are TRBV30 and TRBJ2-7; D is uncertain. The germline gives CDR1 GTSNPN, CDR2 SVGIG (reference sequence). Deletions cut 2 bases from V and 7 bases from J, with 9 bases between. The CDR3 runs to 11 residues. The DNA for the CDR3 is TGTGCCTGGAGTTTTTACGCGGAGCAGTACTTC. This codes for CAWSFYAEQYF.

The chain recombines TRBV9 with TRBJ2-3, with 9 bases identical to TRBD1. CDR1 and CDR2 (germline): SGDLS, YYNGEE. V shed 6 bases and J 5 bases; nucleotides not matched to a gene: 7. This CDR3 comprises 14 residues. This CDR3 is CASTPGQGRDTQYF. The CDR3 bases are TGTGCCAGCACCCCGGGACAGGGAAGAGATACGCAGTATTTT.

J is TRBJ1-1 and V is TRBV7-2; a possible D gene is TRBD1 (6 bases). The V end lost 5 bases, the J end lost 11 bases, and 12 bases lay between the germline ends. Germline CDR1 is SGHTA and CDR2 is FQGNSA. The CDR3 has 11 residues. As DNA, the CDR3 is TGTGCCAGCAGCAAGGACAGCCGGGCTTTCTTT. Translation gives CASSKDSRAFF. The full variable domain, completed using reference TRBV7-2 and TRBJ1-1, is GAGVSQSPSNKVTEKGKDVELRCDPISGHTALYWYRQSLGQGLEFLIYFQGNSAPDKSGLPSDRFSAERTGGSVSTLTIQRTQQEDSAVYLCASSKDSRAFFGQGTRLTVV.

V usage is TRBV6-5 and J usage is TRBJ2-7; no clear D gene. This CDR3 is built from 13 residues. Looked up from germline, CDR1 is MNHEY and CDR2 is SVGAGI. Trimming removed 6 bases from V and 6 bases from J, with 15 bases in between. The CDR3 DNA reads TGTGCCAGCAGGGTAACTCAATCTGGCGAGCAGTACTTC. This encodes CASRVTQSGEQYF.

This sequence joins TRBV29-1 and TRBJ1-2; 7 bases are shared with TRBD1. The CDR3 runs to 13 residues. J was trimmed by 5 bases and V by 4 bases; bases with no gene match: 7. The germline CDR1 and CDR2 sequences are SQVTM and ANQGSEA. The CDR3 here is CSVGDSVHYGYTF. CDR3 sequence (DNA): TGCAGCGTTGGGGACAGCGTTCATTATGGCTACACCTTC.

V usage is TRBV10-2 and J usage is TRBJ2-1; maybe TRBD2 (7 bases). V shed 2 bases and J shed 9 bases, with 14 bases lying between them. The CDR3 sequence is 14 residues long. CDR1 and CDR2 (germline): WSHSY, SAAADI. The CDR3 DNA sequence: TGCGCCAGCAGTGAGGGAGGGGGGGATGGTGAGCAGTTCTTC. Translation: CASSEGGGDGEQFF.

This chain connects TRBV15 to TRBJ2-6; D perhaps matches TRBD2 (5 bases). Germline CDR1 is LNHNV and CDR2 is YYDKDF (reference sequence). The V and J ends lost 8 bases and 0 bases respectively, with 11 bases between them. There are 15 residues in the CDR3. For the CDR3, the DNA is TGTGCCACCCGACCGGACTTCTCTGGGGCCAACGTCCTGACTTTC. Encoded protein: CATRPDFSGANVLTF.

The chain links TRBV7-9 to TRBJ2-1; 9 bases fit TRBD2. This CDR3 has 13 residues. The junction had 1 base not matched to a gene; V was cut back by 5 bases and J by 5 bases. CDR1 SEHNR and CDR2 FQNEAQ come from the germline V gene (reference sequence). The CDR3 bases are TGTGCCAGCAGCCGGACTAGCGACAATGAGCAGTTCTTC. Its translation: CASSRTSDNEQFF.

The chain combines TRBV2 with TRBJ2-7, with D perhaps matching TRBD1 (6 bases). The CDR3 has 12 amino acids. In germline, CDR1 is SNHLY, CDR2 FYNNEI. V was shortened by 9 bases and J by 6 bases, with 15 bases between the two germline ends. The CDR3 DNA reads TGTGCCAGGGGGGCATCTAGGTTCGAGCAGTACTTC. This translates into CARGASRFEQYF.

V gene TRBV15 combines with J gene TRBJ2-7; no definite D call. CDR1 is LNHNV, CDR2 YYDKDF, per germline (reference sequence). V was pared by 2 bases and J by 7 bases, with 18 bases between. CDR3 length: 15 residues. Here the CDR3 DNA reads TGTGCCACCAGCAGAACCGGCGGTCGTTCTTTTGAGCAGTACTTC. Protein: CATSRTGGRSFEQYF.

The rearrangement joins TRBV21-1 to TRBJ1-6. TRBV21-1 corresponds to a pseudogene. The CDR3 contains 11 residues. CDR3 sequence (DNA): TGTGCCAGCAGAGCGGGATCACCCCTCCACTTT. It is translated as CASRAGSPLHF.

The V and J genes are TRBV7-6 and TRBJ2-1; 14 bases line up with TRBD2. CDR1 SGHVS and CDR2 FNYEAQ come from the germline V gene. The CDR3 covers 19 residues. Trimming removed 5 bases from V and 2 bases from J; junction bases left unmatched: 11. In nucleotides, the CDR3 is TGTGCCAGCAGCCTATCCGGGACTAGCGGGAGACTCCCCTACAATGAGCAGTTCTTC. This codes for CASSLSGTSGRLPYNEQFF.

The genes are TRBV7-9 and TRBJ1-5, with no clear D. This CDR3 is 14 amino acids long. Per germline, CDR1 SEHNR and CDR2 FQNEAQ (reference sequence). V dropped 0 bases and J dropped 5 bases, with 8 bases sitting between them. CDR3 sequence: CASSLAGLHQPQHF. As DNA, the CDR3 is TGTGCCAGCAGCTTAGCTGGACTACATCAGCCCCAGCATTTT.